This TCR beta chain was found in a study of shared clonotypes between healthy human individuals. For the study at large: Used for every donor were three CD4 naive, three CD4 memory, two CD8 naive and one CD8 memory plate. Overall study findings and caveats: Larger estimated richness was generally recorded for naive subsets relative to memory subsets. Non-shared clonotypes had lower generation probabilities than those shared by all four donors.

Comments on this clone: Its antigen is not identified.

CDR3 length: 14 amino acids. CDR1 and CDR2 from the germline V gene are MDHEN and SYDVKM. V was trimmed by 5 bases and J by 1 base, leaving 11 bases between them. Naive-designated CD8 cells lacked CD45RO, were positively enriched for CCR7, and omitted terminally differentiated effector memory CD45RA+ cells. Per the authors' pipeline: Filtering differed for immunoSEQ, which gave only junction sequences without quality scores. Clones were sequenced by immunoSEQ multiplex PCR, and TCRdb holds only the in-frame ones, with some missing. From that table come the V and J calls and clone size; the DNA was used to work out D and trimming. The data show around 2.1 million clones, around 93% seen once.

This clonotype originated in a man aged 18 to 35 in good health. Some clones in this sample may be carry-over from other donors' samples. Material for sequencing was naive CD8+ T cells from PBMCs. The gene calls are TRBV28 and TRBJ1-1, with D perhaps matching TRBD1 (5 bases). CDR3 sequence: CASSRTPSNTEAFF. Here the CDR3 DNA reads TGTGCCAGCAGTCGGACACCTTCGAACACTGAAGCTTTCTTT.